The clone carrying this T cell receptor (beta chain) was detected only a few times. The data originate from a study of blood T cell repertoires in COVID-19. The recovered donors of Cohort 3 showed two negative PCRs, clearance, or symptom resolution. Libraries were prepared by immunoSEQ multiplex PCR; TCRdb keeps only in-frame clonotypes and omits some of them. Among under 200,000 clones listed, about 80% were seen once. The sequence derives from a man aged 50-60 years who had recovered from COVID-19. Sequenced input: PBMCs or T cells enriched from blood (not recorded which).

In DNA form, the CDR3 reads TGTGCCTGGATCCCGTCCCGAAATCAGGGTCGCCGGGGAGGGCAGTACTTC. It yields the protein CAWIPSRNQGRRGGQYF. This chain connects TRBV30 to TRBJ2-7; weak D call: TRBD2 (6 bases). V lost 4 bases and J 9 bases, leaving 31 bases between the germline ends. The CDR3 is made up of 17 amino acids. The V gene's germline CDR1 is GTSNPN and CDR2 SVGIG (reference sequence).